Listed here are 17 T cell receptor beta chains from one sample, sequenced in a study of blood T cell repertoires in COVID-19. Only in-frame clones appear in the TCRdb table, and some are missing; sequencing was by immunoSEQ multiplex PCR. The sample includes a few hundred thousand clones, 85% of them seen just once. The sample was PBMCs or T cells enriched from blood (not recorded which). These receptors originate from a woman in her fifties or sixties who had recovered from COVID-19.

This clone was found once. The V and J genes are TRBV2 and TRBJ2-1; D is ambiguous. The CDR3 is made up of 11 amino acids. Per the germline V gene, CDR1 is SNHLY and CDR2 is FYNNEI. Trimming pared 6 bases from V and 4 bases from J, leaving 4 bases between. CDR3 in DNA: TGTGCCAGCAGCTATTACAATGAGCAGTTCTTC. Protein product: CASSYYNEQFF.

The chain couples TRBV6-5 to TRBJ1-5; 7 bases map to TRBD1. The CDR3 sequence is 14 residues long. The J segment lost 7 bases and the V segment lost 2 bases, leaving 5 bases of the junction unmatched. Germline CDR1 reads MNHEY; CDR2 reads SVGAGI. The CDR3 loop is CASSYRQGGQPQHF. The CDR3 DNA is TGTGCCAGCAGTTACCGACAGGGTGGACAGCCCCAGCATTTT.

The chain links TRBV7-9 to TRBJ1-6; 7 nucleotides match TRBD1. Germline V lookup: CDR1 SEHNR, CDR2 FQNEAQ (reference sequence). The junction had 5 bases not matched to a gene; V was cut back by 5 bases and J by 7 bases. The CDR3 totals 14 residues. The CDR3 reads CASSVRDSNSPLHF. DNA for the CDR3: TGTGCCAGCAGCGTGCGGGACAGCAATTCACCCCTCCACTTT.

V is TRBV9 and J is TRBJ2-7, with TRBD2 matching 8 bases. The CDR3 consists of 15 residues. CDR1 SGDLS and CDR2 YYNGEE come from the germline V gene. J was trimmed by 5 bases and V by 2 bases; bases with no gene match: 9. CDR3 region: CASSVYGRAGDEQYF. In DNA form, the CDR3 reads TGTGCCAGCAGCGTTTACGGGAGGGCGGGCGACGAGCAGTACTTC.

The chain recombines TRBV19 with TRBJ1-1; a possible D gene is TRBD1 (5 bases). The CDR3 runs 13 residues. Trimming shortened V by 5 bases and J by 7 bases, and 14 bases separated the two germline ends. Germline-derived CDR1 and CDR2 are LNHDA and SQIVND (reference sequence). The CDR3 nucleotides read TGTGCCAGTAGTGACGGACAAAAACGTGAAGCTTTCTTT. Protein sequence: CASSDGQKREAFF.

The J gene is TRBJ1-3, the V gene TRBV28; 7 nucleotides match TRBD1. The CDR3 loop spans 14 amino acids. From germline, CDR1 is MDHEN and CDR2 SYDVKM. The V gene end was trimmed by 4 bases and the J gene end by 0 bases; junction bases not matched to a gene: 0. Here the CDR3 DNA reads TGTGCCAGCAGTTGGGACAGCTCTGGAAACACCATATATTTT. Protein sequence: CASSWDSSGNTIYF. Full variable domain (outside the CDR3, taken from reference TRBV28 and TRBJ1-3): DVKVTQSSRYLVKRTGEKVFLECVQDMDHENMFWYRQDPGLGLRLIYFSYDVKMKEKGDIPEGYSVSREKKERFSLILESASTNQTSMYLCASSWDSSGNTIYFGEGSWLTVV.

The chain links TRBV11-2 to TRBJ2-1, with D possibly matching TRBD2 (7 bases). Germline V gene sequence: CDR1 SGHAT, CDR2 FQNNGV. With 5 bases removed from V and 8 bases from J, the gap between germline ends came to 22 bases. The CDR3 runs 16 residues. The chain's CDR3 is CASSPAGGGPRDEQFF. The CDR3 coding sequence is TGTGCCAGCAGCCCCGCTGGGGGGGGGCCTAGGGATGAGCAGTTCTTC. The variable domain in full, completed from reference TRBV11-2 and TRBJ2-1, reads EAGVAQSPRYKIIEKRQSVAFWCNPISGHATLYWYQQILGQGPKLLIQFQNNGVVDDSQLPKDRFSAERLKGVDSTLKIQPAKLEDSAVYLCASSPAGGGPRDEQFFGPGTRLTVL.

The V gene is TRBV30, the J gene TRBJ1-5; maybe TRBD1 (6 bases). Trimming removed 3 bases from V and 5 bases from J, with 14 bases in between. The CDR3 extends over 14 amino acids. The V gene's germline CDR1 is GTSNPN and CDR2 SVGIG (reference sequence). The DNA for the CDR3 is TGTGCCTGGAGCGAGAACAGGGTTCATCAGCCCCAGCATTTT. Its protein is CAWSENRVHQPQHF.

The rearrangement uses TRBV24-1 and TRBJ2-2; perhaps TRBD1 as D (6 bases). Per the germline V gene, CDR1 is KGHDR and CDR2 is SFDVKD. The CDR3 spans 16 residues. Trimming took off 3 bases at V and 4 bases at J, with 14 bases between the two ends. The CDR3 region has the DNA TGTGCCACCAGTGATGGGGACACCCGGGGCACCGGGGAGCTGTTTTTT. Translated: CATSDGDTRGTGELFF.

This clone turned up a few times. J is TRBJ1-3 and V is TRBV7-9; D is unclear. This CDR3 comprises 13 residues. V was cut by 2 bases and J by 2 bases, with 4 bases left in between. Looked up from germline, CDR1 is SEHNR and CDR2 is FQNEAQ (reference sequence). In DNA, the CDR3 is TGTGCCAGCAGCTTAATCGCTGGAAACACCATATATTTT. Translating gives CASSLIAGNTIYF.

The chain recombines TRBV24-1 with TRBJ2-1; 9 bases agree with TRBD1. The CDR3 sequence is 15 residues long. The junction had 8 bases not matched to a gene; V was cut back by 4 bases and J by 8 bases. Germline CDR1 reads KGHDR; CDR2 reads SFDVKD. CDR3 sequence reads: CATSEGTGRFYEQFF. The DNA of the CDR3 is TGTGCCACCAGTGAAGGGACAGGGAGATTTTATGAGCAGTTCTTC.

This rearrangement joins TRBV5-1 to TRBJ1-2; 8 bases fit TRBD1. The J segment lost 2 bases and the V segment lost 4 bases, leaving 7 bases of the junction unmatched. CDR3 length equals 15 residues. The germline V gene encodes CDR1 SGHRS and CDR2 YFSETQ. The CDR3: CASSPQRDRNYGYTF. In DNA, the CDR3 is TGCGCCAGCAGCCCTCAAAGGGACAGGAACTATGGCTACACCTTC.

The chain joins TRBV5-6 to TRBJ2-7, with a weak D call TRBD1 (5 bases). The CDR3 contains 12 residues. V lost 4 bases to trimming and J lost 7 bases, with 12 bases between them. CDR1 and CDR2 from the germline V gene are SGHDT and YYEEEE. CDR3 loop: CASSRQSMEQYF. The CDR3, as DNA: TGTGCCAGCAGCAGACAGTCCATGGAGCAGTACTTC.

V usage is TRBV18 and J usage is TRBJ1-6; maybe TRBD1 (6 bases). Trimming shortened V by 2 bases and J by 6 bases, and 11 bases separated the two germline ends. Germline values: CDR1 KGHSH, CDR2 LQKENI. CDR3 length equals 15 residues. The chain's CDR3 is CASSPRGQTNSPLHF. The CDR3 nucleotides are TGTGCCAGCTCACCAAGAGGACAGACTAATTCACCCCTCCACTTT.

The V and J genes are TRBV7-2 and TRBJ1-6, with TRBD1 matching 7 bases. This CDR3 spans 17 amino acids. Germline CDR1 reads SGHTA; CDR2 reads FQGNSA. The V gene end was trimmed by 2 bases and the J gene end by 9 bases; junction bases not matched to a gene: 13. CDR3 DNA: TGTGCCAGCAGCTTAACACCCGGGACAGCTCGTCCTTCACCCCTCCACTTT. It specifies CASSLTPGTARPSPLHF.

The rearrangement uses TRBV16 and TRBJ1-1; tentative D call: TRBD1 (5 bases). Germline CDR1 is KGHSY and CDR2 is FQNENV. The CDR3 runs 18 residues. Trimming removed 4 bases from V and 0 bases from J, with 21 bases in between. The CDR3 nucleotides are TGTGCCAGCAGCCGAAGGTTGGGGGAGGGACGATTGAACACTGAAGCTTTCTTT. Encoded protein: CASSRRLGEGRLNTEAFF.

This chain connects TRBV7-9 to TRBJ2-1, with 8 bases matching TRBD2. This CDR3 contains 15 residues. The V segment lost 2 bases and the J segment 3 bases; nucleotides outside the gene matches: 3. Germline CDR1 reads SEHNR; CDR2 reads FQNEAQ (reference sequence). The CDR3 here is CASSLRAGGYNEQFF. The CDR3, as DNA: TGTGCCAGCAGCTTAAGGGCGGGAGGCTACAATGAGCAGTTCTTC.